Shown below are 13 T cell receptor beta chains from a single sample sequenced in a study of Graves' ophthalmopathy and Graves' hyperthyroidism. The study amplified TCR beta CDR3 regions using RNA transcripts. The first-round RT-PCR employed HTBI primers together with the Qiagen OneStep RT-PCR kit. A multiplex PCR was then performed as the second round. TCRdb independently ran MiXCR on the multiplex PCR reads; one entry per CDR3 protein. This sample has about 240,000 distinct CDR3 sequences, with around 50% found just once. Sequenced sample: peripheral blood. These receptors all stem from an adult man with Graves' ophthalmopathy.

Notes on this clonotype: A read error may be the cause here, since a much bigger clone is one base away. The chain couples TRBV29-1 to TRBJ2-2; no definite D call. Trimming pared 2 bases from V and 1 base from J, leaving 2 bases between. This CDR3 contains 12 residues. Germline CDR1 is SQVTM and CDR2 is ANQGSEA. The CDR3 DNA sequence: TGCAGCGTTGAACAGAACACCGGGGAGCTGTTTTTT. It is translated as CSVEQNTGELFF.

Only one count was recorded for this clonotype. The gene calls are TRBV5-1 and TRBJ1-5; TRBD1 is a possible D gene (6 bases). This CDR3 spans 13 amino acids. V was clipped by 7 bases and J by 5 bases, with 13 bases between them. Germline lookup yields CDR1 SGHRS and CDR2 YFSETQ. The CDR3 coding sequence is TGCGCCAGCGCCACAGGGTTAGATCAGCCCCAGCATTTT. Its protein product is CASATGLDQPQHF. The whole variable domain, remainder taken from reference TRBV5-1 and TRBJ1-5, is KAGVTQTPRYLIKTRGQQVTLSCSPISGHRSVSWYQQTPGQGLQFLFEYFSETQRNKGNFPGRFSGRQFSNSRSEMNVSTLELGDSALYLCASATGLDQPQHFGDGTRLSIL.

The J gene is TRBJ1-5, the V gene TRBV29-1; no firm D call. V lost 3 bases, J lost 0 bases, and 12 bases lay in between. The germline CDR1 and CDR2 sequences are SQVTM and ANQGSEA. This CDR3 region has 15 residues. CDR3 sequence reads: CSVELVQISNQPQHF. The CDR3, as DNA: TGCAGCGTTGAGTTGGTACAGATTAGCAATCAGCCCCAGCATTTT.

CDR3 region: CASRHRGGRETQYF. The DNA for the CDR3 is TGTGCCAGCAGGCACCGGGGGGGTAGAGAGACCCAGTACTTC. The rearrangement uses TRBV11-1 and TRBJ2-5, with 8 bases that match TRBD2. Germline CDR1 and CDR2: SGHAT and FQDESV (reference sequence). The trim removed 6 bases at V and 4 bases at J, leaving 7 bases unmatched. The CDR3 spans 14 residues.

The J gene is TRBJ1-3, the V gene TRBV15; no definite D call. Germline V gives CDR1 LNHNV, CDR2 YYDKDF (reference sequence). The CDR3 extends over 17 amino acids. V was cut by 0 bases and J by 0 bases, with 12 bases left in between. The CDR3 region is CATSRDSGTHSGNTIYF. DNA of the CDR3: TGTGCCACCAGCAGAGATTCGGGAACCCACTCTGGAAACACCATATATTTT.

The rearrangement joins TRBV12-3 or TRBV12-4 to TRBJ1-3; TRBD1 is a possible D gene (6 bases). The CDR3 is 14 residues long. Trimming stripped 5 bases from V and 2 bases from J, with 10 bases between. The CDR3 sequence: CASSPAGAGNTIYF. The CDR3 DNA reads as TGTGCCAGCAGTCCCGCAGGGGCTGGAAACACCATATATTTT.

The chain combines TRBV10-2 with TRBJ1-2; D is unresolved. CDR1 and CDR2 (germline): WSHSY, SAAADI. Deletions cut 2 bases from V and 4 bases from J, with 11 bases between. The CDR3 has 14 residues. The CDR3 region has the DNA TGCGCCAGCAGTGAGGAGCGGGTTCTCTATGGCTACACCTTC. Amino acids: CASSEERVLYGYTF.

The chain combines TRBV28 with TRBJ2-7; 8 nucleotides line up with TRBD2. This CDR3 contains 16 residues. Germline V gives CDR1 MDHEN, CDR2 SYDVKM. V shed 3 bases and J 0 bases; nucleotides not matched to a gene: 7. CDR3 sequence (DNA): TGTGCCAGCAGTTTGAGGCGGGGGGTGAGCTCCTACGAGCAGTACTTC. It translates to CASSLRRGVSSYEQYF.

This clonotype occurred once. The junction does not match germline at one end; this may be a read error. The rearrangement uses TRBV10-2 and TRBJ2-5, with 7 positions matching TRBD1. There are 16 residues in the CDR3. CDR1 is WSHSY, CDR2 SAAADI, per germline. In nucleotides, the CDR3 is TGTGCCAGCAGTAAAACCCGAGGACAGGTCGGAAAGATCCAGTACTTC. Protein product: CASSKTRGQVGKIQYF.

CDR3 sequence reads: CAIAGTRGGSETQYF. The CDR3, as DNA: TGTGCCATTGCCGGGACCAGGGGTGGCTCAGAGACCCAGTACTTC. The chain uses TRBV10-3 and TRBJ2-5; the D gene is possibly TRBD1 (6 bases). With 9 bases removed from V and 4 bases from J, the gap between germline ends came to 21 bases. The germline V gene encodes CDR1 ENHRY and CDR2 SYGVKD. The CDR3 spans 15 residues.

To note about this clonotype: This clone may be a read error of a much larger clone one base away. The chain uses TRBV5-4 and TRBJ2-6; D gene unclear. Trimming removed 3 bases at V and 4 bases at J, with 5 bases between. This CDR3 contains 13 residues. CDR1 is SGHNT and CDR2 is YYREEE in the germline V gene (reference sequence). The CDR3 sequence is CASSSWGANVLTF. The CDR3 DNA reads TGTGCCAGCAGCTCTTGGGGGGCCAACGTCCTGACTTTC. Based on the CDR3 plus reference TRBV5-4 and TRBJ2-6, the full variable domain is ETGVTQSPTHLIKTRGQQVTLRCSSQSGHNTVSWYQQALGQGPQFIFQYYREEENGRGNFPPRFSGLQFPNYSSELNVNALELDDSALYLCASSSWGANVLTFGAGSRLTVL.

The chain couples TRBV12-3 or TRBV12-4 to TRBJ2-5; TRBD2 matches 15 bases. This CDR3 contains 18 residues. After removal of 6 bases from V and 2 bases from J, the junction contained 10 bases not matched to a gene. The CDR3, as DNA: TGTGCCAGCAGCCCACCGGGACTAGCGGGGGGCCCACAAGAGACCCAGTACTTC. This translates into CASSPPGLAGGPQETQYF.

The chain is built from TRBV2 and TRBJ1-5, with D possibly being TRBD2 (6 bases). Gene TRBJ2-3 matches the end of the DNA better, so the J call may be wrong. Germline CDR1 is SNHLY and CDR2 is FYNNEI. The CDR3 spans 15 residues. DNA of the CDR3: TGTGCCAGCAGAGCCTACGGGACTGGCACAGATACGCAGTATTTT. Its protein is CASRAYGTGTDTQYF.